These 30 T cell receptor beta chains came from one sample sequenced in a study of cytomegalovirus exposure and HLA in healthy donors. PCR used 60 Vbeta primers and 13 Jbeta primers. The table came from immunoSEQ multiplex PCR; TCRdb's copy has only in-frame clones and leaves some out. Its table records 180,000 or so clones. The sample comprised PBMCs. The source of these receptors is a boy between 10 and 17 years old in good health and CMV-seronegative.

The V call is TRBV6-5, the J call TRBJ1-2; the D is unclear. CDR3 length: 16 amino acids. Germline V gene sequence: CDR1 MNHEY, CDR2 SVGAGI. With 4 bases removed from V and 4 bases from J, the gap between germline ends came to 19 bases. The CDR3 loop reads CASSFLGEGKGYGYTF. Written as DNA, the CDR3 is TGTGCCAGCAGTTTCCTCGGGGAGGGAAAGGGCTATGGCTACACCTTC.

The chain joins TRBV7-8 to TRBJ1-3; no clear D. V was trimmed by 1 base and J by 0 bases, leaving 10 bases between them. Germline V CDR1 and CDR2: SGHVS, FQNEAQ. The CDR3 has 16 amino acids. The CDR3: CASSLEGQDSGNTIYF. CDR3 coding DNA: TGTGCCAGCAGCTTAGAAGGCCAGGACTCTGGAAACACCATATATTTT.

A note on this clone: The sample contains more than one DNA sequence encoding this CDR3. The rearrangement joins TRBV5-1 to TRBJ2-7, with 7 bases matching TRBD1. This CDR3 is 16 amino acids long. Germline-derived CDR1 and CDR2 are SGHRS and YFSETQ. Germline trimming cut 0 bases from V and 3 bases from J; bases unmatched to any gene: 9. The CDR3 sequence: CASSLGLVTGFYEQYF. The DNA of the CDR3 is TGCGCCAGCAGCTTGGGGTTGGTGACAGGGTTCTACGAGCAGTACTTC. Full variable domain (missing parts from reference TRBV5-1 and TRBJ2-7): KAGVTQTPRYLIKTRGQQVTLSCSPISGHRSVSWYQQTPGQGLQFLFEYFSETQRNKGNFPGRFSGRQFSNSRSEMNVSTLELGDSALYLCASSLGLVTGFYEQYFGPGTRLTVT.

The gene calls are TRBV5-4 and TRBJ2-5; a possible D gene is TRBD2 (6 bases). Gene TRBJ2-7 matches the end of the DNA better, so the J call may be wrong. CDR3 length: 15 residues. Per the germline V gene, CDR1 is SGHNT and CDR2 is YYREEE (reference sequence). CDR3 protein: CASSRRDHSEYEQYF. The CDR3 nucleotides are TGTGCCAGCAGCAGGAGGGACCATTCGGAATACGAGCAGTACTTC.

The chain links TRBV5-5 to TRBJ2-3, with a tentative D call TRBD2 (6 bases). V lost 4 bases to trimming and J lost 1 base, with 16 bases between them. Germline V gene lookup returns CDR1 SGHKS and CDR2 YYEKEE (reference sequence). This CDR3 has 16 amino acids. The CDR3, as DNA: TGTGCCAGCAGCCCGAGGACCAGGGAGGGCACAGATACGCAGTATTTT. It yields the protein CASSPRTREGTDTQYF.

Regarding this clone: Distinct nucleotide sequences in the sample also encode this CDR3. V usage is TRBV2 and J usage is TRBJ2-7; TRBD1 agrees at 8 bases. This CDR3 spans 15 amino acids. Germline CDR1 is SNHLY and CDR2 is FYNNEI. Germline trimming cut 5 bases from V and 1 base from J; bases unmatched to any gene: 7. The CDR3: CASSTDREFSYEQYF. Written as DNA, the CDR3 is TGTGCCAGCAGTACGGACAGGGAATTTTCCTACGAGCAGTACTTC.

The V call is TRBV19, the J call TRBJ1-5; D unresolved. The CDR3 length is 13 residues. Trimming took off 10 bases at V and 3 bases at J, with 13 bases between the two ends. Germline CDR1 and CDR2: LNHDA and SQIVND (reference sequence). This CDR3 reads CATNQAFNQPQHF. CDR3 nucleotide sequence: TGTGCCACCAACCAAGCATTCAATCAGCCCCAGCATTTT.

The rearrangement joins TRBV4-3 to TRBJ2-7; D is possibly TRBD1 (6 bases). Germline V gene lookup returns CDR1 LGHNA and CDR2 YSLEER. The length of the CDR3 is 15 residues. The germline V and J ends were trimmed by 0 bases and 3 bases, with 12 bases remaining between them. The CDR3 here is CASSQDWGRGYEQYF. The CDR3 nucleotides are TGCGCCAGCAGCCAAGATTGGGGCAGGGGCTACGAGCAGTACTTC.

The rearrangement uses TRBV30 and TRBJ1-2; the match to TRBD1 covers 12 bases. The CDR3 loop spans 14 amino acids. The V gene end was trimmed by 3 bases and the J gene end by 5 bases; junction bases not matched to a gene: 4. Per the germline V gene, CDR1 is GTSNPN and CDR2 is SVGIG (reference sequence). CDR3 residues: CAWRGQGARYGYTF. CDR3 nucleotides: TGTGCCTGGAGGGGACAGGGGGCGAGGTATGGCTACACCTTC.

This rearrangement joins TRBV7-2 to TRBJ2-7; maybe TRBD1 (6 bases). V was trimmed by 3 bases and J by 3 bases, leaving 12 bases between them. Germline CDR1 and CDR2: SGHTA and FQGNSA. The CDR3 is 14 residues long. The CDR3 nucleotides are TGTGCCAGCAGCTTGGGGGCAGGAAGCTACGAGCAGTACTTC. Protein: CASSLGAGSYEQYF.

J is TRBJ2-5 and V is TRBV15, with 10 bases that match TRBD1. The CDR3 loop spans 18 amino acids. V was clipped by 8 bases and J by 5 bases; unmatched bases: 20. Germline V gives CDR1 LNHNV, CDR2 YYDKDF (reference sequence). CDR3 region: CATWQRRRDRGVGETQYF. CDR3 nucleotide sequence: TGTGCCACCTGGCAACGACGGCGGGACAGGGGCGTCGGGGAGACCCAGTACTTC.

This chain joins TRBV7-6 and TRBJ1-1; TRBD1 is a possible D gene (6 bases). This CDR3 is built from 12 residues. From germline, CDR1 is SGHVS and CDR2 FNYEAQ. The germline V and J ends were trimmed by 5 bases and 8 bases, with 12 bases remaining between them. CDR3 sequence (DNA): TGTGCCAGCAGCCAAGGGGGGGAGGAAGCTTTCTTT. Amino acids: CASSQGGEEAFF.

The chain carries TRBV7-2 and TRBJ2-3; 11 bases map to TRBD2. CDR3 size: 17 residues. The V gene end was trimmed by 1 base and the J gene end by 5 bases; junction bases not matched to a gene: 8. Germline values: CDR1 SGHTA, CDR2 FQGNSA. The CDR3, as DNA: TGTGCCAGCAGCTTAGGTGGCGGTCTAGCGGGGGGAGATACGCAGTATTTT. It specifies CASSLGGGLAGGDTQYF.

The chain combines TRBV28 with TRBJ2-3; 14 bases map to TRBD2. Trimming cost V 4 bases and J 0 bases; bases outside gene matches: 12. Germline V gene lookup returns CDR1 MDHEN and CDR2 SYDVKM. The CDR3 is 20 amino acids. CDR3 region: CASSSHWTSGGKPSTDTQYF. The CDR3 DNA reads TGTGCCAGCAGTTCTCACTGGACTAGCGGGGGGAAACCTAGCACAGATACGCAGTATTTT.

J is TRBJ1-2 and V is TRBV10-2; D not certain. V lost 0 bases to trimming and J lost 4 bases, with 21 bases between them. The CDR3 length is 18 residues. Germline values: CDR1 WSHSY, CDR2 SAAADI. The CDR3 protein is CASSESGGWAGNVYGYTF. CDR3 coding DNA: TGCGCCAGCAGTGAGTCGGGCGGGTGGGCTGGGAACGTCTATGGCTACACCTTC.

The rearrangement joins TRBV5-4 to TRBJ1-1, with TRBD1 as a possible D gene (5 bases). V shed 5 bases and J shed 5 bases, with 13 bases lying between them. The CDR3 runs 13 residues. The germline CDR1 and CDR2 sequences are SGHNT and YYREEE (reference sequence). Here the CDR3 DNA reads TGTGCCAGCAGTTCCAGGGTTGGGACTGAAGCTTTCTTT. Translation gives CASSSRVGTEAFF.

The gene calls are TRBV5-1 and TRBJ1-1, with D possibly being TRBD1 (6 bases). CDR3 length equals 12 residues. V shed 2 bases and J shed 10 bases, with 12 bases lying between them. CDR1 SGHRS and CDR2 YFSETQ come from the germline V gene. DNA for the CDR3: TGCGCCAGCAGCTTAGAGGGAGGGGGAGCTTTCTTT. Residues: CASSLEGGGAFF.

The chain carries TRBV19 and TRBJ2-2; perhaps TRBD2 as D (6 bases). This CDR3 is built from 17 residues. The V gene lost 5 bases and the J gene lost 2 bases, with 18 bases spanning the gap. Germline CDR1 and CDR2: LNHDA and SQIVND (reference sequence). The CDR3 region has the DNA TGTGCCAGTAGTCCTACCCCAGGGAGGAGAAACACCGGGGAGCTGTTTTTT. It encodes CASSPTPGRRNTGELFF.

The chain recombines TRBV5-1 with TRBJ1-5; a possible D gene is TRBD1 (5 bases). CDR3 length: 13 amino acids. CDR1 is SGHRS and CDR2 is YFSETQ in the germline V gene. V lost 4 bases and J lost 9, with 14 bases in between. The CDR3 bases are TGCGCCAGCAGCCTTACTACCGGGGGGCCCCAGCATTTT. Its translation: CASSLTTGGPQHF.

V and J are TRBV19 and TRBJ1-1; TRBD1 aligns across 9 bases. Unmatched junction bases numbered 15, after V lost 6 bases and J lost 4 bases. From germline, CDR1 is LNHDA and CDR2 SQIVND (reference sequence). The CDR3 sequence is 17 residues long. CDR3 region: CASSDPGQGLVGTEAFF. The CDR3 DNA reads TGTGCCAGTAGCGATCCGGGACAGGGATTAGTTGGCACTGAAGCTTTCTTT. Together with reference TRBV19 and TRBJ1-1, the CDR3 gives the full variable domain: DGGITQSPKYLFRKEGQNVTLSCEQNLNHDAMYWYRQDPGQGLRLIYYSQIVNDFQKGDIAEGYSVSREKKESFPLTVTSAQKNPTAFYLCASSDPGQGLVGTEAFFGQGTRLTVV.

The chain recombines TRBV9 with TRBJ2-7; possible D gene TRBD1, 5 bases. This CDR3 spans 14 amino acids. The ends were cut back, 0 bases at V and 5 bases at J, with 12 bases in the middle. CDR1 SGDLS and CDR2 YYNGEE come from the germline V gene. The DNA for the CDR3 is TGTGCCAGCAGCGTAGCTTGGCAGGGCGACGAGCAGTACTTC. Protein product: CASSVAWQGDEQYF.

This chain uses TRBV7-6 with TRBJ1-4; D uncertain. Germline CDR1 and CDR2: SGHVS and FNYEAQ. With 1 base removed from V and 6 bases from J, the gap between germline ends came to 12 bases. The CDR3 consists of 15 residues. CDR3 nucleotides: TGTGCCAGCAGCTTAGGTCCGGGGAGGGATGAAAAACTGTTTTTT. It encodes CASSLGPGRDEKLFF.

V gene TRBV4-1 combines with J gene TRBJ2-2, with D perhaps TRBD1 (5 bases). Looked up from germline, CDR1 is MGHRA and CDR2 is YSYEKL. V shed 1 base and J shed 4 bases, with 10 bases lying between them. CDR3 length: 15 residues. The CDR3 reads CASSQVVQVTGELFF. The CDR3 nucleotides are TGCGCCAGCAGCCAAGTTGTACAGGTCACCGGGGAGCTGTTTTTT.

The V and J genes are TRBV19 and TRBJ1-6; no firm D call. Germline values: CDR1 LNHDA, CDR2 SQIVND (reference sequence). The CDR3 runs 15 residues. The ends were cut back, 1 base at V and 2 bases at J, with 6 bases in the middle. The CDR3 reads CASSIGDTYNSPLHF. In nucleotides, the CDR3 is TGTGCCAGTAGTATAGGTGACACCTATAATTCACCCCTCCACTTT.

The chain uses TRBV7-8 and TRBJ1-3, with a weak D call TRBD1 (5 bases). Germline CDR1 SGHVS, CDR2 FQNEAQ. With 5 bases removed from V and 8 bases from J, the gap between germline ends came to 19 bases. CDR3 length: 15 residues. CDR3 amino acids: CASSGQRDGGDTIYF. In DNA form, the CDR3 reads TGTGCCAGCAGCGGGCAACGGGACGGGGGGGACACCATATATTTT. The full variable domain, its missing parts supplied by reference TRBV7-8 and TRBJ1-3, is GAGVSQSPRYKVAKRGQDVALRCDPISGHVSLFWYQQALGQGPEFLTYFQNEAQLDKSGLPSDRFFAERPEGSVSTLKIQRTQQEDSAVYLCASSGQRDGGDTIYFGEGSWLTVV.

The DNA for the CDR3 is TGCGCCAGCAGCTTGCGGGGGACAGGGATTGGAGCTTTCTTT. Amino acid sequence: CASSLRGTGIGAFF. This chain uses TRBV5-1 with TRBJ1-1; 9 bases are shared with TRBD1. Germline-derived CDR1 and CDR2 are SGHRS and YFSETQ. Unmatched junction bases numbered 8, after V lost 1 base and J lost 10 bases. CDR3 size: 14 residues.

The CDR3 here is CASSTGLAGGDTQYF. The DNA for the CDR3 is TGTGCCAGCAGCACGGGACTAGCGGGGGGGGATACGCAGTATTTT. The chain combines TRBV5-4 with TRBJ2-3, with TRBD2 matching over 16 bases. The length of the CDR3 is 15 residues. Germline CDR1 is SGHNT and CDR2 is YYREEE (reference sequence). V lost 4 bases and J lost 6; bases outside the gene matches: 2.

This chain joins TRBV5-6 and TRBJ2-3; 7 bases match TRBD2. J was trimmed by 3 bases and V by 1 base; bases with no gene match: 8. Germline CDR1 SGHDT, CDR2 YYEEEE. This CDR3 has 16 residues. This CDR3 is CASSLRRGKGTDTQYF. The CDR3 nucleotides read TGTGCCAGCAGCTTGAGGCGGGGGAAGGGAACAGATACGCAGTATTTT.

The CDR3 region has the DNA TGTGCCATCTTCGACCGGACAGGGGGAGTTAACGAGCAGTACTTC. Amino acids: CAIFDRTGGVNEQYF. The genes are TRBV6-1 and TRBJ2-7, with 10 bases lining up with TRBD1. This CDR3 is built from 15 residues. Trimming at V came to 10 bases and at J to 5 bases, leaving 14 bases not matched to a gene. Germline V gene sequence: CDR1 MNHNS, CDR2 SASEGT.

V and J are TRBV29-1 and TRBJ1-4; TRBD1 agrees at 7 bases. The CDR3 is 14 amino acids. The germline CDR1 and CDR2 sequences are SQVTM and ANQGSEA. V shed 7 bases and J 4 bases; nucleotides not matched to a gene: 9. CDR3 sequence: CSANAGQFNEKLFF. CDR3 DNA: TGCAGCGCGAATGCGGGACAGTTTAATGAAAAACTGTTTTTT.